Each of the 15 T cell receptor beta chains below was sequenced from the same sample in a study of shared clonotypes between healthy human individuals. Repertoires were generated with immunoSEQ multiplex PCR, while TCRdb's copy carries only in-frame clones and drops some. Here the sample spans around 700,000 clones, around 72% being singletons. Sequencing used memory CD4+ T cells sorted from blood. Subset of the sample: CD45RA-negative fraction. The receptors originated from a woman in her twenties or thirties in good health.

This rearrangement joins TRBV4-1 to TRBJ2-1, with D possibly matching TRBD1 (5 bases). Trimming pared 1 base from V and 0 bases from J, leaving 7 bases between. CDR3 length equals 15 residues. Germline V CDR1 and CDR2: MGHRA, YSYEKL. CDR3 DNA sequence: TGCGCCAGCAGCCAAGGAGACAGCTCCTACAATGAGCAGTTCTTC. This gives the protein CASSQGDSSYNEQFF.

The CDR3 reads CASSQRRGQGNNEQFF. CDR3 DNA sequence: TGTGCCAGCAGCCAAAGGCGGGGACAGGGGAACAATGAGCAGTTCTTC. The V and J genes are TRBV11-2 and TRBJ2-1; 10 bases align to TRBD1. CDR1 and CDR2 (germline): SGHAT, FQNNGV. The CDR3 is made up of 16 amino acids. V lost 5 bases, J lost 5 bases, and 9 bases stayed unmatched.

This chain uses TRBV27 with TRBJ2-1, with D tentatively TRBD1 or TRBD2 (5 bases each). Looked up from germline, CDR1 is MNHEY and CDR2 is SMNVEV (reference sequence). The V gene lost 0 bases and the J gene lost 7 bases, with 22 bases spanning the gap. The length of the CDR3 is 18 residues. The CDR3 is CASSLSGAGLGRRNEQFF. The CDR3, as DNA: TGTGCCAGCAGTTTATCAGGGGCAGGACTCGGAAGGCGTAATGAGCAGTTCTTC.

In this sample, this clone turned up once. Different DNA sequences within this sample yield the same CDR3. This rearrangement joins TRBV10-3 to TRBJ2-3, with D maybe TRBD2 (5 bases). The V gene lost 5 bases and the J gene lost 5 bases, with 5 bases spanning the gap. Germline CDR1 and CDR2: ENHRY and SYGVKD. The CDR3 is 11 residues long. The CDR3 DNA sequence: TGTGCCATCAGTCGGGGAGATACGCAGTATTTT. This encodes CAISRGDTQYF.

This clone was observed a single time. The chain employs TRBV11-3 and TRBJ2-1; D is uncertain. The CDR3 sequence is 14 residues long. V dropped 3 bases and J dropped 10 bases, with 16 bases sitting between them. Germline V gene data show CDR1 as SGHNT and CDR2 as YENEEA. CDR3 protein: CASSFKLESREQFF. The CDR3, as DNA: TGTGCCAGCAGCTTTAAACTCGAGAGTCGAGAGCAGTTCTTC.

The chain links TRBV5-8 to TRBJ2-3; D not certain. The ends were cut back, 2 bases at V and 1 base at J, with 11 bases in the middle. The CDR3 loop spans 15 amino acids. Germline V gene sequence: CDR1 SGHTS, CDR2 YDEGEE. DNA of the CDR3: TGTGCCAGCAGCTTCCGGGCCCCACGCACAGATACGCAGTATTTT. Its protein product is CASSFRAPRTDTQYF.

The sample holds one count of this clone. This chain joins TRBV10-2 and TRBJ2-7, with TRBD2 matching 7 bases. CDR3 size: 14 residues. V lost 11 bases, J lost 2 bases, and 12 bases stayed unmatched. The germline CDR1 and CDR2 sequences are WSHSY and SAAADI. The CDR3 DNA is TGCGCCCCGAATGCGGGGAGGGTGCCCTACGAGCAGTACTTC. It specifies CAPNAGRVPYEQYF.

This chain links TRBV28 with TRBJ1-2; the match to TRBD1 covers 11 bases. J gave up 8 bases and V 5 bases, and 19 bases lay outside the gene matches. This CDR3 is 18 amino acids long. Germline CDR1 and CDR2: MDHEN and SYDVKM. CDR3 sequence reads: CASSGFDRDRGSWRGYTF. CDR3 in DNA: TGTGCCAGCAGTGGATTCGACCGGGACAGGGGGTCTTGGAGGGGCTACACCTTC.

The rearrangement uses TRBV2 and TRBJ2-6, with unresolved D. The CDR3 sequence is 15 residues long. Trimming removed 6 bases at V and 0 bases at J, with 9 bases between. The germline gives CDR1 SNHLY, CDR2 FYNNEI. CDR3 loop: CASSPRGSGANVLTF. Here the CDR3 DNA reads TGTGCCAGCAGCCCTCGCGGCTCTGGGGCCAACGTCCTGACTTTC. Complete variable domain (other parts from reference TRBV2 and TRBJ2-6): EPEVTQTPSHQVTQMGQEVILRCVPISNHLYFYWYRQILGQKVEFLVSFYNNEISEKSEIFDDQFSVERPDGSNFTLKIRSTKLEDSAMYFCASSPRGSGANVLTFGAGSRLTVL.

This clone has more than one count but fewer than ten. V is TRBV5-6 and J is TRBJ1-5; D uncertain. Germline V gene sequence: CDR1 SGHDT, CDR2 YYEEEE. Trimming removed 0 bases from V and 0 bases from J, with 7 bases in between. CDR3 length: 15 amino acids. The CDR3 spells CASSLGHNSNQPQHF. In DNA form, the CDR3 reads TGTGCCAGCAGCTTGGGACATAATAGCAATCAGCCCCAGCATTTT.

The rearrangement uses TRBV29-1 and TRBJ2-3; tentatively, D is TRBD2 (6 bases). Per germline, CDR1 SQVTM and CDR2 ANQGSEA. The CDR3 sequence is 15 residues long. The V end was cut by 0 bases, the J end by 2 bases, with 12 bases between. CDR3 sequence: CSVEDGRSNTDTQYF. CDR3 coding DNA: TGCAGCGTTGAAGACGGGAGATCCAACACAGATACGCAGTATTTT.

The chain joins TRBV28 to TRBJ2-5; no definite D call. The ends were cut back, 3 bases at V and 2 bases at J, with 10 bases in the middle. This CDR3 is 14 amino acids long. Germline V gene lookup returns CDR1 MDHEN and CDR2 SYDVKM. CDR3 sequence (DNA): TGTGCCAGCAGTTTCCGGGCTAAACAAGAGACCCAGTACTTC. It encodes CASSFRAKQETQYF. The whole variable domain, remainder taken from reference TRBV28 and TRBJ2-5, is DVKVTQSSRYLVKRTGEKVFLECVQDMDHENMFWYRQDPGLGLRLIYFSYDVKMKEKGDIPEGYSVSREKKERFSLILESASTNQTSMYLCASSFRAKQETQYFGPGTRLLVL.

The chain employs TRBV10-1 and TRBJ2-1, with D unresolved. Between the trimmed V and J ends, which lost 10 bases and 5 bases, there was a span of 12 bases. The length of the CDR3 is 12 residues. CDR1 and CDR2 (germline): WNHNN, SYGVQD (reference sequence). The CDR3 nucleotides read TGCGCCACCTCAAAAGCGAACAATGAGCAGTTCTTC. Encoded protein: CATSKANNEQFF.

This clone was seen once. This rearrangement joins TRBV5-5 to TRBJ2-5; a possible D gene is TRBD1 (5 bases). The V end lost 2 bases, the J end lost 3 bases, and 8 bases lay between the germline ends. CDR3 length: 13 amino acids. The germline V gene has CDR1 SGHKS and CDR2 YYEKEE (reference sequence). CDR3 sequence reads: CASSFSREETQYF. DNA of the CDR3: TGTGCCAGCAGCTTTTCCAGGGAAGAGACCCAGTACTTC.

This clone was observed a few times. The gene calls are TRBV2 and TRBJ2-5; 10 bases map to TRBD1. The V gene's germline CDR1 is SNHLY and CDR2 FYNNEI. V dropped 5 bases and J dropped 5; count of bases not matched to a gene: 5. This CDR3 has 14 amino acids. The CDR3 is CASSLDRGSETQYF. In DNA form, the CDR3 reads TGTGCCAGCAGTCTGGACAGGGGGTCGGAGACCCAGTACTTC.